These 25 T cell receptor beta chains originate from one sample sequenced in a study. TCRdb recomputed calls from the 5' RACE reads with MiXCR, one row per CDR3 protein. This table holds some 60,000 distinct CDR3 sequences, almost 30% found once. Sequenced material: tumor-infiltrating naive CD4+ T cells sorted from the breast tumor. Subset described: naive CD4+ T cells, CD4+CD45RA+CD25-. Receptors were obtained from a female donor with breast cancer.

The table lists this clonotype with a few counts. The V gene is TRBV7-8, the J gene TRBJ2-7; 8 nucleotides line up with TRBD2. Germline lookup yields CDR1 SGHVS and CDR2 FQNEAQ. Trimming removed 0 bases from V and 2 bases from J; junction bases left unmatched: 3. The CDR3 loop spans 15 amino acids. The CDR3, as DNA: TGTGCCAGCAGCTTAGCACTAGCGGTAACCTACGAGCAGTACTTC. It is translated as CASSLALAVTYEQYF.

This clonotype was seen repeatedly, ten times or more. The chain carries TRBV18 and TRBJ1-2; D possibly corresponds to TRBD1 (5 bases). This CDR3 region has 14 residues. V was cut by 3 bases and J by 2 bases, with 10 bases left in between. CDR1 is KGHSH and CDR2 is LQKENI in the germline V gene. The CDR3 DNA is TGTGCCAGCTCACCGAGGGGTGAGAACTATGGCTACACCTTC. Its translation is CASSPRGENYGYTF.

Ten or more counts support this clonotype. This rearrangement joins TRBV7-2 to TRBJ2-5, with TRBD2 matching 7 bases. This CDR3 is 13 amino acids long. The germline V gene encodes CDR1 SGHTA and CDR2 FQGNSA. J gave up 3 bases and V 5 bases, and 3 bases lay outside the gene matches. Here the CDR3 reads CASSRGGEETQYF. The CDR3 nucleotides are TGTGCCAGCAGCCGCGGGGGAGAAGAGACCCAGTACTTC.

This clonotype turned up a few times. The rearrangement uses TRBV6-6 and TRBJ1-1; no firm D call. The V end lost 9 bases, the J end lost 5 bases, and 16 bases lay between the germline ends. This CDR3 is 13 amino acids long. From germline, CDR1 is MNHNY and CDR2 SVGAGI (reference sequence). CDR3 sequence: CASSPRGLTEAFF. CDR3 bases: TGTGCCAGTTCCCCCCGGGGTCTTACTGAAGCTTTCTTT.

This chain links TRBV20-1 with TRBJ1-1; the D gene is possibly TRBD1 (5 bases). The CDR3 runs 12 residues. Per germline, CDR1 DFQATT and CDR2 SNEGSKA (reference sequence). V lost 2 bases and J 11 bases, leaving 15 bases between the germline ends. The CDR3 DNA sequence: TGCAGTGCTAGAACGCAGGGCCGGGACGCTTTCTTT. The encoded protein is CSARTQGRDAFF.

The chain is built from TRBV29-1 and TRBJ1-1; D is perhaps TRBD1 (5 bases). Trimming left V 7 bases short and J 2 bases short, with 11 bases between. Germline V gene data show CDR1 as SQVTM and CDR2 as ANQGSEA. The CDR3 has 12 residues. The CDR3 region has the DNA TGCAGCGGACGACAGAGCAACACTGAAGCTTTCTTT. Translated: CSGRQSNTEAFF. Full variable domain (rest looked up from reference TRBV29-1 and TRBJ1-1): SAVISQKPSRDICQRGTSLTIQCQVDSQVTMMFWYRQQPGQSLTLIATANQGSEATYESGFVIDKFPISRPNLTFSTLTVSNMSPEDSSIYLCSGRQSNTEAFFGQGTRLTVV.

The chain carries TRBV7-2 and TRBJ2-5; 8 positions agree with TRBD2. The CDR3 length is 15 residues. The junction had 2 bases not matched to a gene; V was cut back by 0 bases and J by 2 bases. The V gene's germline CDR1 is SGHTA and CDR2 FQGNSA. In DNA, the CDR3 is TGTGCCAGCAGCTTAGCACTAGCGGCGCAAGAGACCCAGTACTTC. As protein: CASSLALAAQETQYF.

The rearrangement uses TRBV7-2 and TRBJ2-2; 8 bases line up with TRBD1. The CDR3 loop spans 15 amino acids. V trimming: 5 bases; J trimming: 3 bases; junction bases outside the gene matches: 5. Germline loops: CDR1 SGHTA, CDR2 FQGNSA. The CDR3 is CASSRDRTDTGELFF. As DNA, the CDR3 is TGTGCCAGCAGCCGGGACAGGACGGACACCGGGGAGCTGTTTTTT.

The sample holds many counts of this clonotype. The chain carries TRBV6-5 and TRBJ1-1, with D perhaps TRBD1 (6 bases). The V gene lost 2 bases and the J gene lost 4 bases, with 14 bases spanning the gap. CDR1 and CDR2 (germline): MNHEY, SVGAGI. The CDR3 length is 15 residues. The CDR3 nucleotides are TGTGCCAGCAGTTACGAATTCAGGGGATTCACTGAAGCTTTCTTT. Translated, it gives CASSYEFRGFTEAFF.

Ten or more counts support this clonotype. The chain carries TRBV5-1 and TRBJ1-4, with TRBD1 matching over 11 bases. Germline assignment: CDR1 SGHRS and CDR2 YFSETQ. The length of the CDR3 is 14 residues. With V trimmed by 4 bases and J by 7 bases, 3 bases remained unmatched. In nucleotides, the CDR3 is TGCGCCAGCAGCCCGGGGACAGGGGGTGAAAAACTGTTTTTT. Protein sequence: CASSPGTGGEKLFF.

This clonotype was seen more than once but under ten times. The V call is TRBV11-2, the J call TRBJ2-7; 9 nucleotides line up with TRBD2. With 5 bases clipped from V and 7 bases from J, the junction kept 9 bases outside the gene matches. The CDR3 length is 14 residues. Germline V CDR1 and CDR2: SGHAT, FQNNGV. CDR3: CASSPVAGDGEQYF. CDR3 in DNA: TGTGCCAGCAGCCCCGTAGCGGGAGATGGTGAGCAGTACTTC. Full variable domain (missing parts from reference TRBV11-2 and TRBJ2-7): EAGVAQSPRYKIIEKRQSVAFWCNPISGHATLYWYQQILGQGPKLLIQFQNNGVVDDSQLPKDRFSAERLKGVDSTLKIQPAKLEDSAVYLCASSPVAGDGEQYFGPGTRLTVT.

The chain joins TRBV15 to TRBJ2-5; D gene uncertain. The CDR3 has 12 amino acids. Trimming cost V 0 bases and J 5 bases, with 4 bases left between them. Germline V gene sequence: CDR1 LNHNV, CDR2 YYDKDF (reference sequence). CDR3 amino acids: CATSRDVETQYF. The DNA of the CDR3 is TGTGCCACCAGCAGAGATGTCGAGACCCAGTACTTC.

About this clonotype itself: One end of the junction varies from germline; a read error may be responsible. The chain links TRBV7-2 to TRBJ2-5; D may match TRBD1 or TRBD2 (5 bases each). This CDR3 comprises 15 residues. Germline V lookup: CDR1 SGHTA, CDR2 FQGNSA. This chain's CDR3 is CAGSEGTLLKETQYF. The CDR3 coding sequence is TGTGCCGGCAGCGAGGGGACGCTACTCAAAGAGACCCAGTACTTC.

The DNA of the CDR3 is TGTGCCAGCAGTTTTAATTGGGGAGGCTCACCCCTCCACTTT. Translated: CASSFNWGGSPLHF. The chain has TRBV12-3 or TRBV12-4 and TRBJ1-6; no firm D call. The CDR3 has 14 amino acids. Between the trimmed V and J ends, which lost 3 bases and 10 bases, there was a span of 13 bases.

This clonotype has a handful of counts. The chain employs TRBV6-1 and TRBJ2-1; no clear D gene. The V and J ends lost 1 base and 4 bases respectively, with 8 bases between them. In germline, CDR1 is MNHNS, CDR2 SASEGT. CDR3 length: 14 amino acids. CDR3 nucleotide sequence: TGTGCCAGCAGTGAAGGCAGGATATACAATGAGCAGTTCTTC. Translated: CASSEGRIYNEQFF.

This clonotype was seen at least ten times. V usage is TRBV5-1 and J usage is TRBJ1-1; D not resolved. The CDR3 is made up of 14 amino acids. The germline CDR1 and CDR2 sequences are SGHRS and YFSETQ. V was cut by 2 bases and J by 3 bases, with 11 bases left in between. CDR3 nucleotides: TGCGCCAGCAGCTTAAGGCCGTCGGACACTGAAGCTTTCTTT. Protein: CASSLRPSDTEAFF.

This clonotype was observed a handful of times. J is TRBJ2-3 and V is TRBV4-1, with D perhaps matching TRBD2 (6 bases). With 4 bases removed from V and 8 bases from J, the gap between germline ends came to 19 bases. Germline CDR1 is MGHRA and CDR2 is YSYEKL. The CDR3 runs 15 residues. The CDR3 protein is CASSRIASRAGTQYF. CDR3 in DNA: TGCGCCAGCAGCCGTATAGCGTCGAGAGCGGGTACGCAGTATTTT.

This clonotype appeared a few times. The chain is built from TRBV28 and TRBJ1-5; D gene uncertain. The CDR3 runs 12 residues. With 6 bases removed from V and 1 base from J, the gap between germline ends came to 4 bases. Germline CDR1 MDHEN, CDR2 SYDVKM. The CDR3 loop is CASSYSNQPQHF. The CDR3 DNA reads TGTGCCAGCAGCTACAGCAATCAGCCCCAGCATTTT. Full variable domain (remainder filled in from reference TRBV28 and TRBJ1-5): DVKVTQSSRYLVKRTGEKVFLECVQDMDHENMFWYRQDPGLGLRLIYFSYDVKMKEKGDIPEGYSVSREKKERFSLILESASTNQTSMYLCASSYSNQPQHFGDGTRLSIL.

This chain links TRBV15 with TRBJ2-4; 13 positions agree with TRBD2. The trim removed 2 bases at V and 2 bases at J, leaving 12 bases unmatched. CDR3 length: 20 residues. CDR1 is LNHNV, CDR2 YYDKDF, per germline (reference sequence). In DNA form, the CDR3 reads TGTGCCACCAGCAGACCACAGTGGGGACTAGCGGGGTCAACCAAAAACATTCAGTACTTC. Translation gives CATSRPQWGLAGSTKNIQYF.

The chain recombines TRBV5-1 with TRBJ2-5, with 10 bases that match TRBD1. This CDR3 region has 16 residues. Germline V gene sequence: CDR1 SGHRS, CDR2 YFSETQ. V dropped 4 bases and J dropped 5; count of bases not matched to a gene: 11. CDR3 in DNA: TGCGCCAGCAGCATGAGGGGACAGGGGATGTTGGAGACCCAGTACTTC. Translated: CASSMRGQGMLETQYF.

In its sample, this clonotype was seen a few times. The rearrangement links TRBV5-1 to TRBJ2-5; possibly TRBD1 for D (5 bases). V was shortened by 0 bases and J by 4 bases, with 7 bases between the two germline ends. The CDR3 has 13 residues. The germline CDR1 and CDR2 sequences are SGHRS and YFSETQ. CDR3 residues: CASSLAQGETQYF. The DNA of the CDR3 is TGCGCCAGCAGCTTGGCCCAGGGAGAGACCCAGTACTTC.

The genes are TRBV7-2 and TRBJ2-4; TRBD2 matches 11 bases. Trimming cost V 5 bases and J 5 bases; bases outside gene matches: 2. The CDR3 consists of 14 residues. Germline V CDR1 and CDR2: SGHTA, FQGNSA. The CDR3 region is CASSMTSGENIQYF. CDR3 nucleotides: TGTGCCAGCAGCATGACTAGCGGGGAAAACATTCAGTACTTC. Looking up the rest from reference TRBV7-2 and TRBJ2-4 gives the full variable domain: GAGVSQSPSNKVTEKGKDVELRCDPISGHTALYWYRQSLGQGLEFLIYFQGNSAPDKSGLPSDRFSAERTGGSVSTLTIQRTQQEDSAVYLCASSMTSGENIQYFGAGTRLSVL.

CDR3 DNA: TGTGCCAGCAGCTTAGATAGGAATAACTATGGCTACACCTTC. It yields the protein CASSLDRNNYGYTF. The chain uses TRBV7-9 and TRBJ1-2; D remains unclear. Germline CDR1 reads SEHNR; CDR2 reads FQNEAQ (reference sequence). The V end lost 1 base, the J end lost 1 base, and 7 bases lay between the germline ends. The CDR3 spans 14 residues.

A remark on this clonotype: At one end, the junction sequence differs from germline, possibly due to a read error. This chain joins TRBV2 and TRBJ2-7, with D unclear. Germline loops: CDR1 SNHLY, CDR2 FYNNEI. The CDR3 contains 13 residues. The CDR3 region is CASNPQFTYGQYF. CDR3 in DNA: TGTGCCAGCAACCCACAGTTTACCTACGGGCAGTACTTC.

In its sample, this clonotype was seen a few times. V usage is TRBV7-9 and J usage is TRBJ2-1, with 8 positions matching TRBD1. V dropped 2 bases and J dropped 9; count of bases not matched to a gene: 6. Per the germline V gene, CDR1 is SEHNR and CDR2 is FQNEAQ (reference sequence). The CDR3 length is 14 residues. The CDR3 DNA is TGTGCCAGCAGCTTATCCCAGGGGGCCAGTGAGCAGTTCTTC. This encodes CASSLSQGASEQFF.